Listed below are T cell receptor beta chains from one sample, sequenced in a study of blood T cell repertoires in COVID-19. Some clones are missing from TCRdb's copy, which holds only in-frame ones; the method was immunoSEQ multiplex PCR. The sample contains under 200,000 clones, around 85% of which appear only once. Material for sequencing was peripheral blood. Every receptor here comes from a woman aged 80 or older with COVID-19, enrolled during active disease. Each CDR3 is given with its conserved first and last residue. The order of the fields is D gene, clone size, J gene, V gene, CDR3 DNA, CDR3 protein. D genes are given only for firm matches. Some rows have no size entry. The others give once, few or many, or a class for an expanded clone.

D: -
size: -
J: TRBJ1-5
V: TRBV4-1
DNA: TGCGCCAGCAGCCAAGAGGGAGGAGGGAACAATCAGCCCCAGCATTTT
CDR3: CASSQEGGGNNQPQHF

D: -
size: -
J: TRBJ2-3
V: TRBV28
DNA: TGTGCCAGCAGTTACCTTAGAGACAGGCTTAAGGGCACAGATACGCAGTATTTT
CDR3: CASSYLRDRLKGTDTQYF

D: -
size: -
J: TRBJ2-7
V: TRBV29-1
DNA: TGCAGCGTGACCGGGACACCTACCGGGGAGCAGTACTTC
CDR3: CSVTGTPTGEQYF

D: -
size: -
J: TRBJ2-2
V: TRBV5-5
DNA: TGTGCCAGCAGCTTGGGACCGACAGCGAACACCGGGGAGCTGTTTTTT
CDR3: CASSLGPTANTGELFF

D: -
size: once
J: TRBJ2-7
V: TRBV5-1
DNA: TGCGCCAGCAGCTTGGCCACAGACAACTACGAGCAGTACTTC
CDR3: CASSLATDNYEQYF

D: TRBD2
size: -
J: TRBJ2-2
V: TRBV5-1
DNA: TGCGCCAGCAGCCCTACTAGCGGAAGGAACACCGGGGAGCTGTTTTTT
CDR3: CASSPTSGRNTGELFF

D: -
size: -
J: TRBJ1-2
V: TRBV3-1/TRBV3-2
DNA: TGTGCCAGCAGCCAAGTGGGAGGGGGCTATGGCTACACCTTC
CDR3: CASSQVGGGYGYTF

D: -
size: few
J: TRBJ2-7
V: TRBV20-1
DNA: TGCAGTGCCCTGAGCGGCTACGAGCAGTACTTC
CDR3: CSALSGYEQYF

D: -
size: once
J: TRBJ1-2
V: TRBV18
DNA: TGTGCCAGCTCACGATCGACAGCAGACGACTATGGCTACACCTTC
CDR3: CASSRSTADDYGYTF

D: -
size: -
J: TRBJ2-2
V: TRBV27
DNA: TGTGCCAGCAGTCTACGGAGGGGGCAAGCTGGCACCGGGGAGCTGTTTTTT
CDR3: CASSLRRGQAGTGELFF

D: TRBD2
size: once
J: TRBJ2-5
V: TRBV5-1
DNA: TGCGCCAGCAGCTCTCAGGTACTAGCGGGAGGGCCGTACCAAGAGACCCAGTACTTC
CDR3: CASSSQVLAGGPYQETQYF

D: TRBD2
size: -
J: TRBJ2-5
V: TRBV5-5
DNA: TGTGCCAGCAGCTTGGTTGGGCTAGCGGGTCAAGAGACCCAGTACTTC
CDR3: CASSLVGLAGQETQYF

D: TRBD2
size: -
J: TRBJ2-1
V: TRBV7-9
DNA: TGTGCCAGCAGCCCCCGAGGGACTAGCGGGGTGAACTCCTACAATGAGCAGTTCTTC
CDR3: CASSPRGTSGVNSYNEQFF

D: -
size: few
J: TRBJ2-3
V: TRBV28
DNA: TGTGCCAGCAGTTTCAGTCCCGGACTGGGGTCTGCCACAGATACGCAGTATTTT
CDR3: CASSFSPGLGSATDTQYF

D: TRBD1
size: -
J: TRBJ1-2
V: TRBV25-1
DNA: TGTGCCAGCATGCGGGACAGCTATGGCTACACCTTC
CDR3: CASMRDSYGYTF

D: TRBD2
size: -
J: TRBJ2-5
V: TRBV3-1/TRBV3-2
DNA: TGTGCCAGCAGCCAAGCTACTAGCGGGGGGGAAAAGACCCAGTACTTC
CDR3: CASSQATSGGEKTQYF

D: -
size: -
J: TRBJ1-3
V: TRBV9
DNA: TGTGCCAGCAGCCCCCGAGGTGGAAACACCATATATTTT
CDR3: CASSPRGGNTIYF

D: -
size: -
J: TRBJ1-3
V: TRBV28
DNA: TGTGCCAGCCGGAGCTCTGGAAACACCATATATTTT
CDR3: CASRSSGNTIYF

D: TRBD1
size: -
J: TRBJ1-5
V: TRBV7-8
DNA: TGTGCCAGCAGCTCCTATTGGGGACAGTTGGGACAGCCCCAGCATTTT
CDR3: CASSSYWGQLGQPQHF

D: TRBD1
size: -
J: TRBJ1-6
V: TRBV27
DNA: TGTGCCAGCACAAGGGCGGACAGGGCTTCACCCCTCCACTTT
CDR3: CASTRADRASPLHF

D: -
size: -
J: TRBJ2-1
V: TRBV20-1
DNA: TGCAGTGCTAGTAGACAGGGGAGGGGTGATGAGCAGTTCTTC
CDR3: CSASRQGRGDEQFF

D: -
size: -
J: TRBJ1-2
V: TRBV5-8
DNA: TGTGCCAGCAGCTCCCTAGACAGCTATGGCTACACCTTC
CDR3: CASSSLDSYGYTF

D: -
size: -
J: TRBJ2-1
V: TRBV7-9
DNA: TGTGCCAGCAGCTTAAGTTCCTCGGGGTCCAATGAGCAGTTCTTC
CDR3: CASSLSSSGSNEQFF

D: TRBD2
size: -
J: TRBJ2-7
V: TRBV10-3
DNA: TGTGCCATCTCACGGACTAGCGGCTACGAGCAGTACTTC
CDR3: CAISRTSGYEQYF

D: -
size: once
J: TRBJ2-3
V: TRBV6-5
DNA: TGTGCCACCAGGCAGGGAGGACGCACAGATACGCAGTATTTT
CDR3: CATRQGGRTDTQYF

D: -
size: -
J: TRBJ1-5
V: TRBV3-1/TRBV3-2
DNA: TGTGCCAGCAGCCCCCGTAGCAGCAATCAGCCCCAGCATTTT
CDR3: CASSPRSSNQPQHF

D: -
size: -
J: TRBJ2-2
V: TRBV27
DNA: TGTGCCAGCAGTTTCGGGGTCCCTATCACCGGGGAGCTGTTTTTT
CDR3: CASSFGVPITGELFF

D: TRBD2
size: -
J: TRBJ2-3
V: TRBV7-2
DNA: TGTGCCAGCAGCTCTCAAAGCGGGGGGGTCGCAGATACGCAGTATTTT
CDR3: CASSSQSGGVADTQYF

D: -
size: -
J: TRBJ2-4
V: TRBV9
DNA: TGTGCCAGCAGCCTCCCGGAGGGCGCGACCAAAAACATTCAGTACTTC
CDR3: CASSLPEGATKNIQYF

D: -
size: -
J: TRBJ1-1
V: TRBV28
DNA: TGTGCCAGCAGTCCCGTGGGGGGCACTGAAGCTTTCTTT
CDR3: CASSPVGGTEAFF

D: -
size: -
J: TRBJ1-2
V: TRBV7-9
DNA: TGTGCCAGCAGCTTAGGTGGGCAGAACGTTGGCGGCTACACCTTC
CDR3: CASSLGGQNVGGYTF

D: -
size: -
J: TRBJ1-2
V: TRBV18
DNA: TGTGCCAGCTCACCACCATCAGTAGGCCAGGAGGGCGGCTACACCTTC
CDR3: CASSPPSVGQEGGYTF

D: -
size: -
J: TRBJ1-5
V: TRBV6-5
DNA: TGTGCCAGCAGGGCCGCGACAGGACTCAATCAGCCCCAGCATTTT
CDR3: CASRAATGLNQPQHF

D: -
size: few
J: TRBJ1-3
V: TRBV28
DNA: TGTGCCAGCAGCCCCGGTTTTGCCCATGGAAACACCATATATTTT
CDR3: CASSPGFAHGNTIYF